Sequencing of this T cell receptor beta chain was carried out in a study of cytomegalovirus exposure and HLA in healthy donors. General study points: The study listed 150 to 200 cytomegalovirus-associated TCR beta chains.

PCR involved 60 Vbeta and 13 Jbeta primers. TCRdb's table, derived via immunoSEQ multiplex PCR, lists solely in-frame clones and lacks some. The data contain roughly 130,000 clones, about two thirds of them seen just once; the ten biggest clones take up 2.6%. This CDR3 spans 14 amino acids. The V gene lost 0 bases and the J gene lost 4 bases, with 9 bases spanning the gap. In germline, CDR1 is MGHRA, CDR2 YSYEKL. As for this clone: What it binds is unknown.

Specimen: PBMCs. The sequence derives from a woman in her sixties in good health and CMV-seropositive. This rearrangement joins TRBV4-1 to TRBJ1-2; weak D call: TRBD1 (5 bases). The CDR3 protein is CASSQDAGPYGYTF. DNA for the CDR3: TGCGCCAGCAGCCAAGATGCAGGGCCCTATGGCTACACCTTC.